The 20 T cell receptor beta chains reported below all come from one sample, sequenced in a study of beta chain features in type 1 diabetes. Study findings and constraints: There was a moderate but significant shortening of TCRB CDR3s in all four CD4+ subsets of Type 1 diabetes patients.

These TCRs are of unknown antigen specificity. Expressed TCRB transcripts were sequenced after all isolated RNA was converted to cDNA. Sequenced by immunoSEQ multiplex PCR; TCRdb stores in-frame clones only, minus some. The sample contains 600,000 to 750,000 clones, roughly 12% of which appear only once. Sample: naive CD4+ T cells from blood. Every receptor here comes from a man younger than 45 with type 1 diabetes.

This sequence joins TRBV27 and TRBJ1-2; D is possibly TRBD1 (5 bases). This CDR3 has 14 residues. V lost 9 bases, J lost 8 bases, and 22 bases lay in between. Germline V gene sequence: CDR1 MNHEY, CDR2 SMNVEV (reference sequence). The CDR3: CASSPGPVISGYTF. The CDR3 DNA follows: TGTGCCAGTTCGCCGGGACCGGTAATTTCCGGCTACACCTTC.

The V call is TRBV15, the J call TRBJ2-1; 14 nucleotides match TRBD2. The CDR3 extends over 16 amino acids. Per the germline V gene, CDR1 is LNHNV and CDR2 is YYDKDF (reference sequence). The junction had 8 bases not matched to a gene; V was cut back by 5 bases and J by 8 bases. The CDR3 sequence: CATSDRLAGGPYEQFF. The CDR3 DNA reads TGTGCCACCAGCGACCGACTAGCGGGGGGGCCCTATGAGCAGTTCTTC.

There are a few counts of this clone. V gene TRBV9 combines with J gene TRBJ1-2; 7 bases are shared with TRBD1. Germline values: CDR1 SGDLS, CDR2 YYNGEE. This CDR3 has 14 residues. The V and J ends lost 4 bases and 8 bases, in that order; junction bases with no gene match: 11. The CDR3: CASSTQLGGRGYTF. As DNA, the CDR3 is TGTGCCAGCAGCACCCAGCTAGGGGGCAGAGGCTACACCTTC.

This clone was seen a handful of times. The same CDR3 is also encoded by other DNA sequences in this sample. This chain links TRBV7-9 with TRBJ2-7; no reliable D call. The CDR3 length is 11 residues. Germline CDR1 is SEHNR and CDR2 is FQNEAQ (reference sequence). Trimming shortened V by 5 bases and J by 4 bases, and 6 bases separated the two germline ends. The CDR3 nucleotides are TGTGCCAGCAGCCCCGGATACGAGCAGTACTTC. Its protein product is CASSPGYEQYF.

V is TRBV2 and J is TRBJ2-3, with 9 bases aligning to TRBD2. The germline V gene has CDR1 SNHLY and CDR2 FYNNEI. The CDR3 spans 14 residues. V shed 10 bases, J shed 2 bases, and the junction held 7 bases outside the gene matches. CDR3 DNA sequence: TGTGCCAACAGAGCGGGGGGCCACACAGATACGCAGTATTTT. Its protein is CANRAGGHTDTQYF.

This clone was counted only a few times. The chain couples TRBV7-2 to TRBJ2-7; perhaps TRBD2 as D (5 bases). The V gene lost 0 bases and the J gene lost 0 bases, with 18 bases spanning the gap. Per the germline V gene, CDR1 is SGHTA and CDR2 is FQGNSA. CDR3 length: 18 amino acids. CDR3 region: CASSLALAGLLSSYEQYF. In DNA, the CDR3 is TGTGCCAGCAGCTTAGCGCTCGCGGGTTTGTTAAGCTCCTACGAGCAGTACTTC.

This clone showed up just a few times. This chain uses TRBV19 with TRBJ2-3; the match to TRBD1 covers 7 bases. This CDR3 is 15 amino acids long. V lost 6 bases to trimming and J lost 1 base; unmatched junction nucleotides: 7. The germline V gene has CDR1 LNHDA and CDR2 SQIVND (reference sequence). The CDR3 is CASSHLGTGTDTQYF. As DNA, the CDR3 is TGTGCCAGTAGCCATCTCGGGACAGGCACAGATACGCAGTATTTT.

V is TRBV5-1 and J is TRBJ2-7; no definite D call. This CDR3 contains 16 residues. V lost 1 base and J lost 2, with 16 bases in between. Germline V gene lookup returns CDR1 SGHRS and CDR2 YFSETQ. The CDR3 sequence: CASSLITAQSPYEQYF. As DNA, the CDR3 is TGCGCCAGCAGCTTGATCACGGCCCAGAGCCCCTACGAGCAGTACTTC.

The chain combines TRBV7-2 with TRBJ2-3, with 7 bases fitting TRBD1. This CDR3 comprises 14 residues. Unmatched junction bases numbered 12, after V lost 7 bases and J lost 8 bases. Looked up from germline, CDR1 is SGHTA and CDR2 is FQGNSA. CDR3 sequence: CASTTDRGPGTQYF. CDR3 in DNA: TGTGCCAGCACCACCGATAGGGGGCCAGGTACGCAGTATTTT.

V and J are TRBV6-5 and TRBJ2-1; D is undetermined. Trimming pared 6 bases from V and 4 bases from J, leaving 10 bases between. This CDR3 is 13 amino acids long. Germline-derived CDR1 and CDR2 are MNHEY and SVGAGI. The CDR3 loop reads CASRGTEYNEQFF. The DNA for the CDR3 is TGTGCCAGCAGAGGCACGGAATACAATGAGCAGTTCTTC.

This clone occurred a few times. Different DNA sequences within this sample yield the same CDR3. V gene TRBV7-2 combines with J gene TRBJ2-3; 8 bases map to TRBD2. The length of the CDR3 is 14 residues. The V gene's germline CDR1 is SGHTA and CDR2 FQGNSA. The J segment lost 4 bases and the V segment lost 1 base, leaving 1 base of the junction unmatched. The CDR3 DNA follows: TGTGCCAGCAGCTTAGGAGCGGGGGCAGATACGCAGTATTTT. Its translation: CASSLGAGADTQYF.

In DNA form, the CDR3 reads TGTGCCTGGAGTGACCCGGGACCCGAGACCCAGTACTTC. It codes for CAWSDPGPETQYF. The gene calls are TRBV30 and TRBJ2-5, with D perhaps given as TRBD1 or TRBD2 (5 bases each). The V end lost 1 base, the J end lost 5 bases, and 11 bases lay between the germline ends. The CDR3 spans 13 residues. The germline CDR1 and CDR2 sequences are GTSNPN and SVGIG (reference sequence).

The chain recombines TRBV6-6 with TRBJ1-6; 7 bases line up with TRBD1. There are 13 residues in the CDR3. Per germline, CDR1 MNHNY and CDR2 SVGAGI (reference sequence). V trimming: 6 bases; J trimming: 8 bases; junction bases outside the gene matches: 4. CDR3 DNA sequence: TGTGCCAGCAGCGACAGGGCTGATTCACCCCTCCACTTT. Protein: CASSDRADSPLHF.

In this sample, this clone turned up a few times. The rearrangement links TRBV6-5 to TRBJ1-1; D is unclear. The CDR3 loop spans 13 amino acids. The germline V and J ends were trimmed by 7 bases and 1 base, with 10 bases remaining between them. The germline V gene encodes CDR1 MNHEY and CDR2 SVGAGI. CDR3: CASNWRQNTEAFF. The DNA for the CDR3 is TGTGCCAGCAACTGGAGGCAGAACACTGAAGCTTTCTTT.

The chain has TRBV19 and TRBJ2-3, with D perhaps TRBD2 (5 bases). Trimming stripped 4 bases from V and 3 bases from J, with 11 bases between. CDR3 length: 14 residues. Germline V lookup: CDR1 LNHDA, CDR2 SQIVND (reference sequence). CDR3 bases: TGTGCCAGTAGTAACGGGGTGAAGACAGATACGCAGTATTTT. Encoded protein: CASSNGVKTDTQYF.

This clone has a handful of counts. The rearrangement links TRBV18 to TRBJ2-1; 8 bases align to TRBD1. Looked up from germline, CDR1 is KGHSH and CDR2 is LQKENI. V lost 4 bases, J lost 6 bases, and 2 bases stayed unmatched. The CDR3 has 13 amino acids. CDR3 sequence: CASSRDRLNEQFF. The CDR3 region has the DNA TGTGCCAGCTCACGGGACAGGCTCAATGAGCAGTTCTTC. Together with reference TRBV18 and TRBJ2-1, the CDR3 gives the full variable domain: NAGVMQNPRHLVRRRGQEARLRCSPMKGHSHVYWYRQLPEEGLKFMVYLQKENIIDESGMPKERFSAEFPKEGPSILRIQQVVRGDSAAYFCASSRDRLNEQFFGPGTRLTVL.

The chain has TRBV9 and TRBJ2-1; 12 positions match TRBD2. Germline lookup yields CDR1 SGDLS and CDR2 YYNGEE. V trimming: 4 bases; J trimming: 7 bases; junction bases outside the gene matches: 6. The CDR3 runs to 15 residues. CDR3 nucleotide sequence: TGTGCCAGCAGCATACGGACTAGCGGGGTAAATGAGCAGTTCTTC. Protein sequence: CASSIRTSGVNEQFF.

The V call is TRBV9, the J call TRBJ1-1; no clear D gene. The CDR3 has 13 amino acids. Per the germline V gene, CDR1 is SGDLS and CDR2 is YYNGEE. With 0 bases removed from V and 3 bases from J, the gap between germline ends came to 6 bases. The CDR3, as DNA: TGTGCCAGCAGCGTAGACCCTGACACTGAAGCTTTCTTT. Residues: CASSVDPDTEAFF.

This clone showed up just a few times. The junction and the germline gene differ at one end; a read error may be behind it. The chain recombines TRBV2 with TRBJ2-3, with D uncertain. CDR1 SNHLY and CDR2 FYNNEI come from the germline V gene. The CDR3 totals 10 residues. In DNA, the CDR3 is TGTGCCAGCAGGGAAGTGGGGCAGTATTTT. Encoded protein: CASREVGQYF.

The J gene is TRBJ2-7, the V gene TRBV5-4; 10 nucleotides match TRBD1. Looked up from germline, CDR1 is SGHNT and CDR2 is YYREEE (reference sequence). J lost 2 bases, V lost 3 bases, and 5 bases had no gene match. The CDR3 is 15 residues long. In nucleotides, the CDR3 is TGTGCCAGCAGCTCTCGGGACAGGGGAACCTACGAGCAGTACTTC. Translated: CASSSRDRGTYEQYF.